This T cell receptor beta chain was retrieved from a study of blood T cell repertoires in COVID-19. Study in general: Collection of acute and convalescent COVID-19 samples took place in the United States, Italy and Spain. The analysed material was cDNA or gDNA that came from T cells, B-cell-depleted T cells, or PBMCs.

As handled by the study authors: Using reference gene primer amplification, nucleated cell counts were estimated. Profiled with immunoSEQ multiplex PCR; TCRdb holds only in-frame clones, not every one. V, J and clone size are taken as reported in that table, and D and trimming were inferred from the DNA itself. The repertoire holds fewer than 200,000 clones, approximately 85% seen once, with 1% to 1.5% in the top ten. With 5 bases clipped from V and 7 bases from J, the junction kept 5 bases outside the gene matches. Germline lookup yields CDR1 SGHTA and CDR2 FQGNSA. This CDR3 has 14 residues. This clone occurred a few times.

The sequence came from a man in his 60s who had recovered from COVID-19. This chain uses TRBV7-2 with TRBJ2-1; 10 bases align to TRBD1. The sequencing sample was made of peripheral blood. This CDR3 reads CASSPGQGRNEQFF. DNA for the CDR3: TGTGCCAGCAGCCCGGGACAGGGGAGGAATGAGCAGTTCTTC.